The source of this TCR beta chain is a study of CD8 T cells in ankylosing spondylitis. The table lists this clonotype with many counts. Between the trimmed V and J ends, which lost 5 bases and 4 bases, there was a span of 24 bases. The CDR3 covers 16 residues. Germline CDR1 is DFQATT and CDR2 is SNEGSKA (reference sequence). TCRdb reanalysed the 5' RACE reads using MiXCR and keeps one entry per CDR3 protein. This sample carries 300,000 to 400,000 distinct CDR3 sequences, more than 9% of them seen once, and the ten largest clones take 8% to 9.5%. This sequence originates from a female donor with ankylosing spondylitis or in good health (not recorded which). The genes are TRBV20-1 and TRBJ2-7; maybe TRBD1 (7 bases). The sequenced sample consisted of blood, either unsorted or a sorted T cell fraction (not recorded which). CDR3: CSARGTGTAKTYEQYF. The CDR3 coding sequence is TGCAGTGCTCGAGGGACTGGGACAGCAAAAACTTACGAGCAGTACTTC.